Detailed here is one TCR beta chain. These data originate in a study of T cell responses to AZD1222 COVID-19 vaccine. Produced via immunoSEQ multiplex PCR; TCRdb's table is partial and in-frame only. The table shows about 150,000 clones, with just over 85% occurring only once. CDR1 MGHRA and CDR2 YSYEKL come from the germline V gene. The CDR3 sequence is 14 residues long. Unmatched junction bases numbered 5, after V lost 1 base and J lost 6 bases. The rearrangement links TRBV4-1 to TRBJ2-7, with 8 bases that match TRBD2. The clonotype comes from an adult who received the AZD1222 COVID-19 vaccine. This sample comprised peripheral blood, obtained 28 days after the second AZD1222 dose. This chain's CDR3 is CASSQVGRASEQYF. DNA of the CDR3: TGCGCCAGCAGCCAAGTCGGGAGGGCCTCCGAGCAGTACTTC.